This TCR beta chain was sequenced for a study of OX40 agonist ivuxolimab in advanced cancers. Background on the study: Patients were treated with intravenous ivuxolimab, dosed at 0.01 to 10 mg/kg and infused every 2 weeks.

Whole-study findings and limits: Clonal expansion was seen in CD4+ and CD8+ blood T cells by week 6 at 0.1 to 3.0 mg/kg. There were, on average, more expanded clones in CD8+ T cells than in CD4+.

Looked up from germline, CDR1 is KGHSH and CDR2 is LQKENI. The CDR3 totals 17 residues. Deletions cut 2 bases from V and 0 bases from J, with 15 bases between. Points on this clone: The target antigen is unknown.

The protocol was immunoSEQ multiplex PCR, while the TCRdb copy is restricted to in-frame clones and leaves out a portion. The repertoire holds roughly 32,000 clones, with 85% to 95% as singletons. This sequence joins TRBV18 and TRBJ2-3; either TRBD1 or TRBD2 may supply D (5 bases each). The source material was CD4+ or CD8+ T cells sorted from blood, sampled in a trial of the OX40 agonist ivuxolimab. This clonotype was obtained from an adult with an advanced solid tumor such as melanoma, head and neck, liver or kidney cancer. CDR3 DNA: TGTGCCAGCTCACCATTCAGGGACGGCGGTAGCACAGATACGCAGTATTTT. Amino acids: CASSPFRDGGSTDTQYF.